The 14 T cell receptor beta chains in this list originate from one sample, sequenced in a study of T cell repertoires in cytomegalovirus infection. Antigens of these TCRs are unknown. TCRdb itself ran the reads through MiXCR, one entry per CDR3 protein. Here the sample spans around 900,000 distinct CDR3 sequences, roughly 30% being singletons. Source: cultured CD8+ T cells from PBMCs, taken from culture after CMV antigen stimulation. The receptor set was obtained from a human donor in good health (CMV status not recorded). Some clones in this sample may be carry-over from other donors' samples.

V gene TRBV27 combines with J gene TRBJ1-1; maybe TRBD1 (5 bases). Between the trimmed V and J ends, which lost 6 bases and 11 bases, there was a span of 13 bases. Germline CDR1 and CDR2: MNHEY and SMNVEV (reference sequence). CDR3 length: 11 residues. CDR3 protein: CASSATVWAFF. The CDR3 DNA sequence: TGTGCCAGCAGCGCGACAGTCTGGGCTTTCTTT.

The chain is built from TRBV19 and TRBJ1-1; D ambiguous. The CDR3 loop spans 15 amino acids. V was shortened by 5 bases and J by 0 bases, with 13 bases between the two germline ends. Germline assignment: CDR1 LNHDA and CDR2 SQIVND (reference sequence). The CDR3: CASSPRPKMNTEAFF. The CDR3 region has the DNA TGTGCCAGTAGTCCAAGACCGAAGATGAACACTGAAGCTTTCTTT.

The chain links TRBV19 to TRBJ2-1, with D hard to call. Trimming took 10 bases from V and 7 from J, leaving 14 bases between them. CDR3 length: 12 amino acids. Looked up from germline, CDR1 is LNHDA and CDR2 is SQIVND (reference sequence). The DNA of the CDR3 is TGTGCCACCGCGACTGGACCTAATGAGCAGTTCTTC. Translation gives CATATGPNEQFF.

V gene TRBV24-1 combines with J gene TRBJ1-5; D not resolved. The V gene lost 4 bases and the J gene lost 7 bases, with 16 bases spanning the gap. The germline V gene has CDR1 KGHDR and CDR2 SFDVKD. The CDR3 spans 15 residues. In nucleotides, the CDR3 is TGTGCCACCAGTGACCCGGCGCCCGAGGGCCAGCCCCAGCATTTT. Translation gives CATSDPAPEGQPQHF.

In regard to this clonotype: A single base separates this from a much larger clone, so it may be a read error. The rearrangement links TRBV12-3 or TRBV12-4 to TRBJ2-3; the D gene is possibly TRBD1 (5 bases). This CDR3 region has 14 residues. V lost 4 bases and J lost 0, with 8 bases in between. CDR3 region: CASSSTASTDTQYF. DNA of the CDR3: TGTGCCAGCAGTTCGACAGCAAGCACAGATACGCAGTATTTT.

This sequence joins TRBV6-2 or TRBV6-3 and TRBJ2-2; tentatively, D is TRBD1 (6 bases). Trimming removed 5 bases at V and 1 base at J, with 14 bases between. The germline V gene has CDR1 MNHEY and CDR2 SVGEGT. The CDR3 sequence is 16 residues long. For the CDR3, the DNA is TGTGCCAGCAGTCCAGACGACAGGCGGAACACCGGGGAGCTGTTTTTT. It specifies CASSPDDRRNTGELFF.

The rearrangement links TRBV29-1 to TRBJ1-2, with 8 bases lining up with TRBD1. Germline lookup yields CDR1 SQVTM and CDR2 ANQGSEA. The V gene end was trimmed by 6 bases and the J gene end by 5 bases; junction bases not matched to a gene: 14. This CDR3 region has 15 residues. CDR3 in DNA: TGCAGCGTAGAGCATCGGGGACAGGAGAGGTATGGCTACACCTTC. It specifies CSVEHRGQERYGYTF.

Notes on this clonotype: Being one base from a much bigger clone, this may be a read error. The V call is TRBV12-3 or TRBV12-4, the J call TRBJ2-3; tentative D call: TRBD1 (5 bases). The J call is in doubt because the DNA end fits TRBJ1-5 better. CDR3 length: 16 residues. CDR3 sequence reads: CASSSSSGGDADTQHF. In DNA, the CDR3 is TGTGCCAGCAGTTCCTCTAGCGGGGGGGACGCAGATACGCAGCATTTT.

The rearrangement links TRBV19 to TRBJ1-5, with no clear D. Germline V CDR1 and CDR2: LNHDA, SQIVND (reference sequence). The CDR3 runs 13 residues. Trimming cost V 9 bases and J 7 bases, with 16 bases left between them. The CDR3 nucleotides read TGTGCCAGCCGGGAAGGGCTTGGCCAGCCCCAGCATTTT. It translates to CASREGLGQPQHF.

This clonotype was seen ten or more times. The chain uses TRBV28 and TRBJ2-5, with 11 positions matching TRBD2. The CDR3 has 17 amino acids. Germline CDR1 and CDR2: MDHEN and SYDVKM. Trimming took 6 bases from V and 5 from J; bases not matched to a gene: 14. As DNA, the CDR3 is TGTGCCAGCAGCCTCGGACTAGCGGGTCTGAGTGGGGAGACCCAGTACTTC. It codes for CASSLGLAGLSGETQYF.

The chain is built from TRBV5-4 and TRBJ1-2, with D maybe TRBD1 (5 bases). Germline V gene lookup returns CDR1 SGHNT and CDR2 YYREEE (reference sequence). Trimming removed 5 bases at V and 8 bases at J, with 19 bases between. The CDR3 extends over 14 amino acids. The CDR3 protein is CASRSPGGASGYTF. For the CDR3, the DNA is TGTGCCAGCAGGTCTCCAGGAGGGGCCAGCGGCTACACCTTC.

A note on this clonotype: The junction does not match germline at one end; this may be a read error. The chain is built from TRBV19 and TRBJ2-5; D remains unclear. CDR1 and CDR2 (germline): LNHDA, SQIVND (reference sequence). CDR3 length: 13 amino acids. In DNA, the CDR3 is TGTGTCAGTAGTATCGTACACAAAGAGACCCAGTACTTC. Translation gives CVSSIVHKETQYF.

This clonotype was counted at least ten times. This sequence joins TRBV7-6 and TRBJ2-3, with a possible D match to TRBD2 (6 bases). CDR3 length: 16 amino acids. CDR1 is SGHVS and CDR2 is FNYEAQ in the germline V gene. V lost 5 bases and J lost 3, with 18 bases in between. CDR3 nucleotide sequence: TGTGCCAGCAGCCCACGGGGGTACCTGGCGACAGATACGCAGTATTTT. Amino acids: CASSPRGYLATDTQYF.

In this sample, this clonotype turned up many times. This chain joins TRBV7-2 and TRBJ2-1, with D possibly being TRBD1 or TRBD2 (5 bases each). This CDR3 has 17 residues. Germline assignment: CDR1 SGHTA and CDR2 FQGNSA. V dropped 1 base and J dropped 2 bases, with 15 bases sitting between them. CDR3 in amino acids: CASSLVPRDGPYNEQFF. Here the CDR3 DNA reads TGTGCCAGCAGCTTAGTCCCACGGGACGGCCCCTACAATGAGCAGTTCTTC.